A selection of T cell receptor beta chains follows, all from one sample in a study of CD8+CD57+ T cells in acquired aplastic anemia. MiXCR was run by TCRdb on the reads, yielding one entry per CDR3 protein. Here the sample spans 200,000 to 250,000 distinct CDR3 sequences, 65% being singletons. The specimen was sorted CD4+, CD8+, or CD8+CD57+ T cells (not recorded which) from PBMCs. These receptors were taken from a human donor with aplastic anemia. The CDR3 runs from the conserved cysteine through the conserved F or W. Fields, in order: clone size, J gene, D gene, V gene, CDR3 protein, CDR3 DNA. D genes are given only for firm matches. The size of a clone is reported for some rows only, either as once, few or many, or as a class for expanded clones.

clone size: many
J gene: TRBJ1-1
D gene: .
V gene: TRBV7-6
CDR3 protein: CASSSPSLNTEAFF
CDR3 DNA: TGTGCCAGCAGCTCCCCATCCCTGAACACTGAAGCTTTCTTT

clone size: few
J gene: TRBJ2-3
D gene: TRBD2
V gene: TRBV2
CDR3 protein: CASSERQGGSTDTQYF
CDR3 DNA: TGTGCCAGCAGTGAAAGGCAGGGAGGGTCCACAGATACGCAGTATTTT

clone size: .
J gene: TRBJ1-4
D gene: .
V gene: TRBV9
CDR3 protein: CASSGGGATNEKLFF
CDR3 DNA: TGTGCCAGCAGCGGGGGGGGTGCAACTAATGAAAAACTGTTTTTT

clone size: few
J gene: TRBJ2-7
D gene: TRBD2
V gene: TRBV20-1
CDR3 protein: CSARRELGTSGNSYEQYF
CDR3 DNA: TGCAGTGCTAGACGAGAGTTGGGGACTAGCGGGAACTCCTACGAGCAGTACTTC

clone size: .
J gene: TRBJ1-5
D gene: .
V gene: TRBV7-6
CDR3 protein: CARGVDQPQHF
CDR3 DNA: TGTGCTAGGGGTGTCGATCAGCCCCAGCATTTT

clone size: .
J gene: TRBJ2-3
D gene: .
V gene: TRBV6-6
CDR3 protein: CASSAASAQYF
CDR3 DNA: TGTGCCAGCAGTGCCGCTAGCGCGCAGTATTTT

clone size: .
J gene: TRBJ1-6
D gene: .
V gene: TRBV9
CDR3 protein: CASRPSGGANSPLHF
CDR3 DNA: TGTGCCAGCAGACCAAGCGGGGGCGCAAATTCACCCCTCCACTTT

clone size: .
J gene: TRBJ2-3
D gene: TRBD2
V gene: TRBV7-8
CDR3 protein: CASSSIAGGPADTQYF
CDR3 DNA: TGTGCCAGCAGCTCCATAGCGGGAGGGCCGGCAGATACGCAGTATTTT

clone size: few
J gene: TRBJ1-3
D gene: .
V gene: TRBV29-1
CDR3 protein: CSDTGPFSGNTIYF
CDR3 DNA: TGCAGCGACACGGGACCCTTTTCTGGAAACACCATATATTTT

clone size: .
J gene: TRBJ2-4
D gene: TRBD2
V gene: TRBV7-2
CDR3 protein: CASSWVAGSRGNIQYF
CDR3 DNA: TGTGCCAGCAGCTGGGTAGCGGGCTCCCGGGGAAACATTCAGTACTTC

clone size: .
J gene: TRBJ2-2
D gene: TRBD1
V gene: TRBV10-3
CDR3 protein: CAISEGTGSNTGELFF
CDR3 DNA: TGTGCCATCAGTGAGGGGACAGGGTCTAACACCGGGGAGCTGTTTTTT

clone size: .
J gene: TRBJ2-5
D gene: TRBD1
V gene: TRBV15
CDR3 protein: CATSSPEGQGETQYF
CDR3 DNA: TGTGCCACCAGCAGCCCAGAGGGACAGGGGGAGACCCAGTACTTC

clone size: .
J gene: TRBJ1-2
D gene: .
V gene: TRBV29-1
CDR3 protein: CSVVGRSYGYTF
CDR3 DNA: TGCAGCGTTGTCGGGCGGTCCTATGGCTACACCTTC

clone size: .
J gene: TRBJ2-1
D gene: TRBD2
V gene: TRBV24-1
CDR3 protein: CATSDASGSWFINEQFF
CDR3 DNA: TGTGCCACCAGTGATGCTAGCGGGAGCTGGTTTATAAATGAGCAGTTCTTC

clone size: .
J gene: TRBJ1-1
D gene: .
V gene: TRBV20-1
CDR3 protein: CSAVLYTEAFF
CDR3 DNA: TGCAGTGCCGTGCTCTACACTGAAGCTTTCTTT

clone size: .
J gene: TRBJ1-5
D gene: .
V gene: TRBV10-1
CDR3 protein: CASSAEMGTDNQPQHF
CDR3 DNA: TGCGCCAGCAGCGCAGAGATGGGCACAGACAATCAGCCCCAGCATTTT

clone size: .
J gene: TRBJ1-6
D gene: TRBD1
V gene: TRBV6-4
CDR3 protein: CASSQQGDNSPLHF
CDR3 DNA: TGTGCCAGCAGTCAACAGGGGGATAATTCACCCCTCCACTTT

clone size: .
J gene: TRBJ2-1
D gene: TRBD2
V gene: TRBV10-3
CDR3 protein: CAISSTSGGAGEQFF
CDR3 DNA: TGTGCCATCAGCAGCACTAGCGGGGGGGCCGGTGAGCAGTTCTTC

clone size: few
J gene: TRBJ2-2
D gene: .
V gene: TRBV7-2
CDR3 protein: CASSSRHDGELFF
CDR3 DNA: TGTGCCAGCAGCTCCAGACATGACGGGGAGCTGTTTTTT

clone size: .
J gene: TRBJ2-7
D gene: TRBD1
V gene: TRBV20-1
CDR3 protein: CSARDLGGESYEQYF
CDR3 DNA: TGCAGTGCTAGAGATTTAGGGGGCGAGTCCTACGAGCAGTACTTC

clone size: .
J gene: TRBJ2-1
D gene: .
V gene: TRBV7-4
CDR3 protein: CASSSPHGVFDEQFF
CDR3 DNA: TGTGCCAGCAGCTCCCCCCACGGGGTTTTCGATGAGCAGTTCTTC

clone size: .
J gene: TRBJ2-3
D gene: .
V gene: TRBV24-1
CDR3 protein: CATSDFTRGPRGDTQYF
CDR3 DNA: TGTGCCACCAGTGATTTTACGCGGGGGCCGAGAGGAGATACGCAGTATTTT

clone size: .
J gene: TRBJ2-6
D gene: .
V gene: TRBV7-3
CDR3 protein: CASSLVSDSGANVLTF
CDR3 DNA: TGTGCCAGCAGCTTAGTCAGTGACTCTGGGGCCAACGTCCTGACTTTC

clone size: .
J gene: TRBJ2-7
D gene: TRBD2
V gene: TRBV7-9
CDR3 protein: CASSPSGILMEQYF
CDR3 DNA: TGTGCCAGCAGCCCTAGCGGGATCCTGATGGAGCAGTACTTC

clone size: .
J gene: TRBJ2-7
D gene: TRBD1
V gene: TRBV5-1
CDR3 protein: CASSWDRANPTPYEQYF
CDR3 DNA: TGCGCCAGCAGCTGGGACAGGGCGAACCCTACTCCCTACGAGCAGTACTTC

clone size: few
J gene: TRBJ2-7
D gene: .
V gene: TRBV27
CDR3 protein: CASSSPRGIRGGEQYF
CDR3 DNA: TGTGCCAGCAGTTCCCCCCGTGGGATCAGGGGTGGGGAGCAGTACTTC

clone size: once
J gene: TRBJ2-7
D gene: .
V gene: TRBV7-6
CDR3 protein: CASSPPPAHF
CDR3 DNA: TGCGCCAGCAGCCCCCCCCCTGCCCACTTC

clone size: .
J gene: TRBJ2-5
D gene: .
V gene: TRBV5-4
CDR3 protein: CASSLRAQETQYF
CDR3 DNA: TGTGCCAGCAGCTTAAGAGCCCAAGAGACCCAGTACTTC

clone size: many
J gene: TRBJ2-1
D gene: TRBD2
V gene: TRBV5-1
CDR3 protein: CASGTSGGWSYNEQFF
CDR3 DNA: TGCGCCAGCGGGACTAGCGGGGGTTGGTCTTACAATGAGCAGTTCTTC